The T cell receptor (beta chain) described here comes from a study of T cells in Graves' hyperthyroidism and ophthalmopathy. The study's findings and limits: The authors' 13 V-J model separated ophthalmopathy from stable hyperthyroidism. Blood held most thyroid clonotypes expanded above 0.001 frequency.

Calling Graves' hyperthyroidism stable meant ophthalmopathy did not progress within 18 months. Per germline, CDR1 SGHDN and CDR2 FVKESK. V was shortened by 3 bases and J by 2 bases, with 8 bases between the two germline ends. CDR3 length equals 13 residues. RNA transcripts gave rise to amplified TCR beta CDR3 regions. Primed by the HTBI set, a first-round RT-PCR was run on the TCR CDR3. Each CDR3 protein gets one entry after TCRdb re-called the multiplex PCR reads with MiXCR. The table records 610,000 or so distinct CDR3 sequences, about 45% of them present only once. This clonotype was recorded at least ten times. Its target is unknown.

Material for sequencing was peripheral blood or thyroid tissue (not recorded which). The J gene is TRBJ2-7, the V gene TRBV14, with D uncertain. The receptor was isolated from a woman between 18 and 30 years old with Graves' hyperthyroidism. The CDR3 is CASSQGRTYEQYF. The CDR3 DNA reads TGTGCCAGCAGCCAGGGCCGAACCTACGAGCAGTACTTC.